This paragraph covers one T cell receptor beta chain sequence. Terminally differentiated effector memory CD45RA+ cells were excluded by CCR7 positive selection of CD45RO-negative cells. These data come from a study of shared clonotypes between healthy human individuals. Clones were read by immunoSEQ multiplex PCR, and TCRdb kept only the in-frame ones, dropping some. Of about 2.1 million clones listed, around 93% are singletons. Per the germline V gene, CDR1 is LGHNA and CDR2 is YSLEER. The CDR3 runs 16 residues. V lost 0 bases to trimming and J lost 5 bases, with 13 bases between them. Source material: naive CD8+ T cells from PBMCs. The rearrangement uses TRBV4-3 and TRBJ1-4; D gene uncertain. This receptor was identified in a man aged 18 to 30 in good health. Some clones in this sample may be carry-over from other donors' samples. In DNA, the CDR3 is TGCGCCAGCAGCCAAGAAGGGTCAAGGCGGAATGAAAAACTGTTTTTT. This codes for CASSQEGSRRNEKLFF.